Listed below are T cell receptor beta chains from one sample, sequenced in a study of read filtering for tumor transcriptome and immune sequencing. TCRdb analysed the reads with MiXCR anew, one entry per CDR3 protein. This sample has some 40,000 distinct CDR3 sequences, with roughly an eighth found just once. Sequencing was performed on a population of CD138-negative cells sorted from bone marrow. These TCRs come from a donor at least 40 years old with multiple myeloma. Each CDR3 is given with its conserved first and last residue. D genes are given only for firm matches. Expanded clones get a size class; other rows say once, few or many, or leave the size out.

abundance: -; d_gene: -; j_gene: TRBJ2-5; v_gene: TRBV2; CDR3aa: CASSAGTFQGTQYF; CDR3nt: TGTGCCAGCAGTGCCGGGACCTTCCAGGGGACCCAGTACTTC
abundance: -; d_gene: -; j_gene: TRBJ1-1; v_gene: TRBV27; CDR3aa: CASSEYTGYAEAFF; CDR3nt: TGTGCCAGCAGTGAATACACGGGGTATGCTGAAGCTTTCTTT
abundance: many; d_gene: -; j_gene: TRBJ2-2; v_gene: TRBV19; CDR3aa: CASTLTDRLRAGELFF; CDR3nt: TGTGCCAGTACCCTTACCGACAGGTTGCGGGCCGGGGAGCTGTTTTTT
abundance: medium-sized; d_gene: -; j_gene: TRBJ2-1; v_gene: TRBV30; CDR3aa: CAWSRTRARSYNEQFF; CDR3nt: TGTGCCTGGAGCCGAACTCGAGCGCGTTCCTACAATGAGCAGTTCTTC
abundance: many; d_gene: -; j_gene: TRBJ2-5; v_gene: TRBV20-1; CDR3aa: CSARDPLLEETQYF; CDR3nt: TGCAGTGCTAGAGATCCCCTCTTAGAAGAGACCCAGTACTTC
abundance: many; d_gene: TRBD2; j_gene: TRBJ2-2; v_gene: TRBV15; CDR3aa: CATSTLAGGTGELFF; CDR3nt: TGTGCCACCAGTACCCTAGCGGGCGGGACCGGGGAGCTGTTTTTT
abundance: medium-sized; d_gene: -; j_gene: TRBJ2-2; v_gene: TRBV7-2; CDR3aa: CASYRAGELFF; CDR3nt: TGTGCCAGCTACCGGGCCGGGGAGCTGTTTTTT
abundance: many; d_gene: -; j_gene: TRBJ1-1; v_gene: TRBV20-1; CDR3aa: CSARGGVRPEAFF; CDR3nt: TGCAGTGCTAGGGGAGGGGTTAGGCCTGAAGCTTTCTTT
abundance: many; d_gene: -; j_gene: TRBJ1-5; v_gene: TRBV28; CDR3aa: CASSFSRDNQPQHF; CDR3nt: TGTGCCAGCAGTTTTAGCAGGGACAATCAGCCCCAGCATTTT
abundance: -; d_gene: TRBD1; j_gene: TRBJ1-1; v_gene: TRBV20-1; CDR3aa: CSVRIPGQGLNTEAFF; CDR3nt: TGCAGCGTTAGAATACCGGGACAGGGATTGAACACTGAAGCTTTCTTT
abundance: -; d_gene: -; j_gene: TRBJ1-5; v_gene: TRBV5-5; CDR3aa: CASSLINSNQPQHF; CDR3nt: TGTGCCAGCAGCCTGATAAATAGCAATCAGCCCCAGCATTTT
abundance: many; d_gene: TRBD1; j_gene: TRBJ2-7; v_gene: TRBV14; CDR3aa: CASSRKTGEAYEQYF; CDR3nt: TGTGCCAGCAGCCGCAAAACAGGGGAAGCCTACGAGCAGTACTTC
abundance: many; d_gene: TRBD2; j_gene: TRBJ2-2; v_gene: TRBV2; CDR3aa: CASSGGLAAGELFF; CDR3nt: TGTGCCAGCAGCGGCGGACTAGCAGCCGGGGAGCTGTTTTTT
abundance: -; d_gene: -; j_gene: TRBJ2-3; v_gene: TRBV27; CDR3aa: CASSHGGGDTQYF; CDR3nt: TGTGCTAGCAGCCACGGAGGGGGAGATACGCAGTATTTT
abundance: many; d_gene: -; j_gene: TRBJ1-2; v_gene: TRBV20-1; CDR3aa: CSAHRESYGYTF; CDR3nt: TGCAGTGCTCACAGGGAAAGCTATGGCTACACCTTC
abundance: many; d_gene: -; j_gene: TRBJ2-7; v_gene: TRBV3-1; CDR3aa: CASSPTVETFNEQYF; CDR3nt: TGTGCCAGCAGCCCTACGGTCGAAACGTTCAACGAGCAGTACTTC
abundance: many; d_gene: -; j_gene: TRBJ1-6; v_gene: TRBV20-1; CDR3aa: CSASPTGSSYNSPLHF; CDR3nt: TGCAGTGCTAGCCCAACAGGGTCGTCCTATAATTCACCCCTCCACTTT
abundance: -; d_gene: -; j_gene: TRBJ1-1; v_gene: TRBV28; CDR3aa: CASSPRQKKWTEAFF; CDR3nt: TGTGCCAGCAGTCCGCGACAGAAGAAATGGACTGAAGCTTTCTTT
abundance: many; d_gene: -; j_gene: TRBJ2-1; v_gene: TRBV6-2/TRBV6-3; CDR3aa: CASSYLVGGPIGEQFF; CDR3nt: TGTGCCAGCAGTTACCTCGTCGGAGGGCCTATCGGTGAGCAGTTCTTC
abundance: many; d_gene: -; j_gene: TRBJ1-1; v_gene: TRBV12-3/TRBV12-4; CDR3aa: CASSQEGVWTEAFF; CDR3nt: TGTGCCAGCAGCCAAGAGGGGGTGTGGACTGAAGCTTTCTTT
abundance: -; d_gene: -; j_gene: TRBJ2-1; v_gene: TRBV20-1; CDR3aa: CSAGPPSPYNEQFF; CDR3nt: TGCAGTGCAGGGCCTCCTTCCCCCTACAATGAGCAGTTCTTC
abundance: many; d_gene: -; j_gene: TRBJ1-5; v_gene: TRBV6-5; CDR3aa: CASSRTNNQPQHF; CDR3nt: TGTGCCAGCAGTCGAACGAACAATCAGCCCCAGCATTTT
abundance: -; d_gene: TRBD2; j_gene: TRBJ2-5; v_gene: TRBV20-1; CDR3aa: CSDSWTSGRAETQYF; CDR3nt: TGCAGTGATAGTTGGACTAGCGGGAGGGCAGAGACCCAGTACTTC
abundance: many; d_gene: TRBD1; j_gene: TRBJ2-1; v_gene: TRBV5-1; CDR3aa: CASSETGAPTYNEQFF; CDR3nt: TGCGCCAGCAGCGAGACAGGGGCCCCCACCTACAATGAGCAGTTCTTC
abundance: few; d_gene: -; j_gene: TRBJ2-1; v_gene: TRBV7-9; CDR3aa: CASSFQDSYSEQFF; CDR3nt: TGTGCCAGCAGCTTTCAAGACTCCTACAGCGAGCAGTTCTTC
abundance: many; d_gene: TRBD1; j_gene: TRBJ1-4; v_gene: TRBV18; CDR3aa: CASSQDRGEKLFF; CDR3nt: TGTGCCAGCTCCCAGGACAGGGGCGAAAAACTGTTTTTT
abundance: once; d_gene: TRBD1; j_gene: TRBJ1-5; v_gene: TRBV4-1; CDR3aa: CANSRVGQVNQPQHF; CDR3nt: TGCGCCAACAGCCGAGTCGGACAGGTAAATCAGCCCCAGCATTTT